One and the same sample provided the 18 T cell receptor beta chains below, sequenced in a study of shared clonotypes between healthy human individuals (dated by TCRdb to 2018 to 2020). Library preparation employed the immunoSEQ multiplex PCR assay. What TCRdb holds here is the immuneACCESS table cut down to in-frame rearrangements. Part of the clones is not present; checked against another copy, under half of the missing clones reflect an unresolved V gene, and the others are unexplained. The sample table lists around 580,000 clones, about 98% of them with a count of one. Around 0.3% of the sample lies in the top ten. CD8 naive samples were CD45RO-negative cells positively selected for CCR7, giving a CD45RA+CCR7+ population that excluded TemRA cells. Sequencing was done on a sample of naive CD8+ T cells sorted from blood. The cell subset or site label, as the study defines it: CD45RA+CCR7+. These TCRs come from a man aged 30-40 years in good health.

J is TRBJ2-1 and V is TRBV6-1, with D perhaps TRBD1 (5 bases). V lost 5 bases and J lost 6, with 17 bases in between. The CDR3 contains 15 residues. Germline V gene sequence: CDR1 MNHNS, CDR2 SASEGT. DNA for the CDR3: TGTGCCAGCAGTATGACAGCCTTGGGGATCAATGAGCAGTTCTTC. Encoded protein: CASSMTALGINEQFF.

This chain uses TRBV27 with TRBJ2-7; weak D call: TRBD1 (6 bases). The ends were cut back, 4 bases at V and 4 bases at J, with 17 bases in the middle. Germline CDR1 is MNHEY and CDR2 is SMNVEV (reference sequence). This CDR3 comprises 15 residues. The DNA for the CDR3 is TGTGCCAGCAGTTCTGGGCAGGGGAATTTGTACGAGCAGTACTTC. Amino acids: CASSSGQGNLYEQYF.

V usage is TRBV29-1 and J usage is TRBJ2-7, with 8 bases identical to TRBD2. Trimming removed 4 bases from V and 2 bases from J; junction bases left unmatched: 7. Germline CDR1 is SQVTM and CDR2 is ANQGSEA. CDR3 length: 14 amino acids. For the CDR3, the DNA is TGCAGCGTTGTTAGTAGCGGGACCACCTACGAGCAGTACTTC. Translating gives CSVVSSGTTYEQYF.

With regard to this clone: One junction end disagrees with the germline gene, perhaps due to a read error. The V call is TRBV10-3, the J call TRBJ1-5; D is undetermined. CDR1 ENHRY and CDR2 SYGVKD come from the germline V gene. This CDR3 contains 11 residues. The CDR3 sequence: CAISDSGAQHF. Here the CDR3 DNA reads TGTGCCATAAGTGACTCCGGGGCCCAGCATTTT.

The chain employs TRBV7-2 and TRBJ2-7; 14 bases are shared with TRBD2. Germline CDR1 reads SGHTA; CDR2 reads FQGNSA. Trimming at V came to 4 bases and at J to 3 bases, leaving 5 bases not matched to a gene. The CDR3 totals 16 residues. CDR3 DNA sequence: TGTGCCAGCAGCTCGGGGACTAGCGGGAGTTACTACGAGCAGTACTTC. Translation gives CASSSGTSGSYYEQYF. Full variable domain (rest looked up from reference TRBV7-2 and TRBJ2-7): GAGVSQSPSNKVTEKGKDVELRCDPISGHTALYWYRQSLGQGLEFLIYFQGNSAPDKSGLPSDRFSAERTGGSVSTLTIQRTQQEDSAVYLCASSSGTSGSYYEQYFGPGTRLTVT.

As regards this clone: In the same sample, other DNA sequences code for this CDR3. The chain recombines TRBV5-4 with TRBJ2-7, with no clear D. The CDR3 contains 12 residues. The germline CDR1 and CDR2 sequences are SGHNT and YYREEE (reference sequence). Trimming pared 0 bases from V and 6 bases from J, leaving 7 bases between. Here the CDR3 DNA reads TGTGCCAGCAGCTTGGGCAGCCTCGAGCAGTACTTC. It yields the protein CASSLGSLEQYF.

To note about this clone: A junction boundary mismatches the germline segment, possibly from a read error. V gene TRBV7-7 combines with J gene TRBJ2-7, with a weak D call TRBD2 (5 bases). This CDR3 has 14 amino acids. Per germline, CDR1 SSHAT and CDR2 FNYEAQ (reference sequence). Here the CDR3 reads CASSFRGFGDEQYF. The CDR3, as DNA: TGTGCTAGCAGCTTCCGGGGTTTTGGAGACGAGCAGTACTTC.

The gene calls are TRBV7-9 and TRBJ2-1; TRBD2 might be the D (6 bases). Per germline, CDR1 SEHNR and CDR2 FQNEAQ (reference sequence). This CDR3 has 14 amino acids. The V gene lost 4 bases and the J gene lost 4 bases, with 11 bases spanning the gap. CDR3 bases: TGTGCCAGCAGCTCTGAGCGGGCGTACAATGAGCAGTTCTTC. Amino acids: CASSSERAYNEQFF.

V gene TRBV4-3 combines with J gene TRBJ1-3; D not certain. CDR3 length: 14 amino acids. Germline loops: CDR1 LGHNA, CDR2 YSLEER. V lost 0 bases to trimming and J lost 0 bases, with 3 bases between them. CDR3 bases: TGCGCCAGCAGCCAAGACAGCTCTGGAAACACCATATATTTT. Translated, it gives CASSQDSSGNTIYF.

Only one count was recorded for this clone. This chain connects TRBV7-2 to TRBJ2-2, with D unclear. V was clipped by 0 bases and J by 4 bases, with 6 bases between them. Per germline, CDR1 SGHTA and CDR2 FQGNSA. The CDR3 has 14 amino acids. CDR3 in amino acids: CASSLAAVTGELFF. In DNA form, the CDR3 reads TGTGCCAGCAGCTTAGCGGCCGTCACCGGGGAGCTGTTTTTT.

The gene calls are TRBV6-1 and TRBJ2-5; the match to TRBD1 covers 11 bases. Germline values: CDR1 MNHNS, CDR2 SASEGT. The trim removed 3 bases at V and 2 bases at J, leaving 11 bases unmatched. The CDR3 covers 18 residues. The DNA for the CDR3 is TGTGCCAGCAGTGATGGCGGACAGGGGGCGATTCTTCAAGAGACCCAGTACTTC. As protein: CASSDGGQGAILQETQYF.

This chain joins TRBV19 and TRBJ1-5, with D perhaps matching TRBD1 (5 bases). This CDR3 has 13 amino acids. V gave up 5 bases and J gave up 4 bases, with 9 bases separating them. Germline CDR1 and CDR2: LNHDA and SQIVND (reference sequence). The CDR3 DNA follows: TGTGCCAGTAGTGTCGGGGGTAATCAGCCCCAGCATTTT. It translates to CASSVGGNQPQHF.

The genes are TRBV5-1 and TRBJ2-1, with D unclear. V dropped 4 bases and J dropped 6 bases, with 14 bases sitting between them. The CDR3 consists of 14 residues. Germline V gene data show CDR1 as SGHRS and CDR2 as YFSETQ. CDR3 region: CASSGRVRSNEQFF. The CDR3 DNA reads TGCGCCAGCAGCGGCCGGGTCCGGAGCAATGAGCAGTTCTTC.

The chain carries TRBV14 and TRBJ2-1; 7 positions agree with TRBD2. Trimming cost V 3 bases and J 4 bases; bases outside gene matches: 6. CDR1 SGHDN and CDR2 FVKESK come from the germline V gene. This CDR3 has 15 amino acids. CDR3 coding DNA: TGTGCCAGCAGCCAGTCGGGGGAGGGTTACAATGAGCAGTTCTTC. Its protein is CASSQSGEGYNEQFF.

The rearrangement joins TRBV5-5 to TRBJ2-2, with D possibly TRBD1 on 6 matching bases. This CDR3 comprises 15 residues. The germline gives CDR1 SGHKS, CDR2 YYEKEE (reference sequence). Trimming shortened V by 2 bases and J by 3 bases, and 11 bases separated the two germline ends. CDR3 nucleotide sequence: TGTGCCAGCAGCTTAGACAGGATCTACACCGGGGAGCTGTTTTTT. This codes for CASSLDRIYTGELFF.

For the CDR3, the DNA is TGTGCCAGCAGCTTCTGGGGCGGGAGCTACGAGCAGTACTTC. It yields the protein CASSFWGGSYEQYF. The chain recombines TRBV11-1 with TRBJ2-7; 7 nucleotides line up with TRBD2. V shed 3 bases and J 3 bases; nucleotides not matched to a gene: 5. The CDR3 runs 14 residues. Germline CDR1 and CDR2: SGHAT and FQDESV (reference sequence).

This sequence joins TRBV15 and TRBJ2-5, with D maybe TRBD1 (6 bases). Looked up from germline, CDR1 is LNHNV and CDR2 is YYDKDF (reference sequence). The CDR3 length is 16 residues. V was shortened by 3 bases and J by 2 bases, with 16 bases between the two germline ends. The CDR3 spells CATSSAGQNSQETQYF. CDR3 DNA: TGTGCCACCAGCAGCGCTGGACAGAATTCTCAAGAGACCCAGTACTTC.

The chain has TRBV27 and TRBJ2-7; 11 positions agree with TRBD2. The trim removed 6 bases at V and 4 bases at J, leaving 8 bases unmatched. The germline V gene encodes CDR1 MNHEY and CDR2 SMNVEV (reference sequence). There are 15 residues in the CDR3. The CDR3 protein is CASRITSGSTYEQYF. The CDR3 DNA reads TGTGCCAGCAGAATCACTAGCGGGAGCACATACGAGCAGTACTTC.